This T cell receptor (beta chain) derives from a study of tumor-infiltrating lymphocytes in primary liver carcinoma. Study-level background: Recorded tumor stage was T1-T3 N0M0, with diameters of roughly 4 to 11 cm. General study results and limits: Only about 7-25% of top clones were detected in each of the five tumor regions.

A remark on this clonotype: Its antigen is as yet unknown. The junction does not match germline at one end; this may be a read error.

Unsorted bulk tissue of about 18-32 mg yielded co-extracted RNA and DNA. With a constant-region primer, TCR beta cDNA was made from roughly 500 ng of total RNA. Construction of TCR beta libraries relied on three successive nested multiplex PCR rounds employing slightly modified ARM-PCR. PCR rounds one and two used TRBV1-TRBV30 forward primers with a C-beta reverse primer for 10 cycles each. TCRdb analysed the multiplex PCR reads with MiXCR anew, one entry per CDR3 protein. The sample yields about 64,000 distinct CDR3 sequences, roughly 70% seen once. CDR3 size: 14 residues. Germline assignment: CDR1 ENHRY and CDR2 SYGVKD.

The chain couples TRBV10-3 to TRBJ1-5; D is unresolved. The sequence was obtained from a man aged 40-50 years with primary liver carcinoma and hepatitis B virus infection. Sequencing was done on a sample of liver tumor tissue from sampling region 4. Subset: tumor region T4, right-lateral pole. CDR3 in amino acids: CDISEYEGDQPQHF. The DNA for the CDR3 is TGTGACATCAGTGAGTATGAGGGCGATCAGCCGCAACATTTT.